This TCR beta chain was found in a study of blood T cell repertoires in COVID-19. With 4 bases clipped from V and 5 bases from J, the junction kept 3 bases outside the gene matches. This CDR3 has 13 residues. CDR1 and CDR2 (germline): SQVTM, ANQGSEA. Produced via immunoSEQ multiplex PCR; TCRdb's table is partial and in-frame only. The sample has almost 250,000 clones; around 89% are singletons. The chain uses TRBV29-1 and TRBJ2-5; 11 bases map to TRBD1. Sequencing input: PBMCs or T cells enriched from blood (not recorded which). The TCR comes from a young woman who had recovered from COVID-19. In nucleotides, the CDR3 is TGCAGCGTTGGGACAGGGGGCTTGGAGACCCAGTACTTC. Translated: CSVGTGGLETQYF.